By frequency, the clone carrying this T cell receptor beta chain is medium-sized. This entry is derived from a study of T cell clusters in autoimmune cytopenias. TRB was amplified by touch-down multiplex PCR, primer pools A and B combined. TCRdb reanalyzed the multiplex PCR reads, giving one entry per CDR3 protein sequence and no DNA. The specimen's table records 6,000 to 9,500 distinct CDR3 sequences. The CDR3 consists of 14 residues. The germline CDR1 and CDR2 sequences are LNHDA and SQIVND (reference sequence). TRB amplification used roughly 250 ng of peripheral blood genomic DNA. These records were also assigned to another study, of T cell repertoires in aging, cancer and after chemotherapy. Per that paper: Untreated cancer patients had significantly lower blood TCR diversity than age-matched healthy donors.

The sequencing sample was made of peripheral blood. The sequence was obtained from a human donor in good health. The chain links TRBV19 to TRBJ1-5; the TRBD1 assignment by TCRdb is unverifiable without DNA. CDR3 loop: CASTNRGSNQPQHF.